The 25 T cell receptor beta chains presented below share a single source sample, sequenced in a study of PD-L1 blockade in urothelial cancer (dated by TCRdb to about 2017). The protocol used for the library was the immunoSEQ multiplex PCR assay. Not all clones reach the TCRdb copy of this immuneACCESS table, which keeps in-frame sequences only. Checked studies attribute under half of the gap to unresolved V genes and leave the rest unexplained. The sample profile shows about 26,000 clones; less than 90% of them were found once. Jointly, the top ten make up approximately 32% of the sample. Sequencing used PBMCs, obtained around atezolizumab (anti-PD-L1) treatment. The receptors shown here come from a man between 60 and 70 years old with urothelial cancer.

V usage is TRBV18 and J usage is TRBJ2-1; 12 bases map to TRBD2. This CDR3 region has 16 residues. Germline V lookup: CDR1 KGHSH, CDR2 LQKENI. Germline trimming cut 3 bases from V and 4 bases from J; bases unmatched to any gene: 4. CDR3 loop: CASSPQTSGGYNEQFF. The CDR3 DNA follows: TGTGCCAGCTCACCTCAGACTAGCGGGGGATACAATGAGCAGTTCTTC. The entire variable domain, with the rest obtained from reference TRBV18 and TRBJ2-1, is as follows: NAGVMQNPRHLVRRRGQEARLRCSPMKGHSHVYWYRQLPEEGLKFMVYLQKENIIDESGMPKERFSAEFPKEGPSILRIQQVVRGDSAAYFCASSPQTSGGYNEQFFGPGTRLTVL.

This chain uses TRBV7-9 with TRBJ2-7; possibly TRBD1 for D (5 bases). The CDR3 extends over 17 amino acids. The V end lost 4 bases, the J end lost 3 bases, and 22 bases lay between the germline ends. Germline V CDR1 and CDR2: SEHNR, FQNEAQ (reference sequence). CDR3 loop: CASSSTATGYHYYEQYF. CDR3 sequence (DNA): TGTGCCAGCAGCTCAACCGCTACAGGTTACCATTACTACGAGCAGTACTTC.

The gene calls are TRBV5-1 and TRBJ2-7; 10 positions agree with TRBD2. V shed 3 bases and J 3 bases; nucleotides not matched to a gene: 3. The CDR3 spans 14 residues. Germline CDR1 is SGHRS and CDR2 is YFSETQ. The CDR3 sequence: CASSSRTSGYEQYF. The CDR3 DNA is TGCGCCAGCAGCTCGAGGACTAGCGGCTACGAGCAGTACTTC. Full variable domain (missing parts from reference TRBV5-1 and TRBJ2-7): KAGVTQTPRYLIKTRGQQVTLSCSPISGHRSVSWYQQTPGQGLQFLFEYFSETQRNKGNFPGRFSGRQFSNSRSEMNVSTLELGDSALYLCASSSRTSGYEQYFGPGTRLTVT.

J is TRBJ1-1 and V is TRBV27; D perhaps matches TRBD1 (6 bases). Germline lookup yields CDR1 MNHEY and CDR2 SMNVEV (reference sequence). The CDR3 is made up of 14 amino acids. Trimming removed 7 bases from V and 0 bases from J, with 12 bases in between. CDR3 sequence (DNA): TGTGCCAGCAAAAAACAGGGAATGAACACTGAAGCTTTCTTT. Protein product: CASKKQGMNTEAFF.

This CDR3 reads CSVLGTGARGGYTEAFF. CDR3 sequence (DNA): TGCAGCGTGCTCGGGACAGGGGCGCGAGGAGGATACACTGAAGCTTTCTTT. This chain joins TRBV29-1 and TRBJ1-1; 10 positions match TRBD1. The germline V gene has CDR1 SQVTM and CDR2 ANQGSEA. The J segment lost 3 bases and the V segment lost 6 bases, leaving 16 bases of the junction unmatched. The CDR3 runs to 17 residues.

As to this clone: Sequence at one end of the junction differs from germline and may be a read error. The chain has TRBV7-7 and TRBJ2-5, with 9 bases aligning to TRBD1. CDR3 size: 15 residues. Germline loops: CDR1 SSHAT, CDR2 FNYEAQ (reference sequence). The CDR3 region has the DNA TGTGCTAGCAGCTTAACCGGGACAGGGTCAGAGACCCAGTACTTC. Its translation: CASSLTGTGSETQYF.

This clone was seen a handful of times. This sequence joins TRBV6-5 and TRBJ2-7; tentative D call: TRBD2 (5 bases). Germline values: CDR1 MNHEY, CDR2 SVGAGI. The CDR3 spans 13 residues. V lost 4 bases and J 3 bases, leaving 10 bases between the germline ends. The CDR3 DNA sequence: TGTGCCAGCAGTTCCGGGAACATCTACGAGCAGTACTTC. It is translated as CASSSGNIYEQYF.

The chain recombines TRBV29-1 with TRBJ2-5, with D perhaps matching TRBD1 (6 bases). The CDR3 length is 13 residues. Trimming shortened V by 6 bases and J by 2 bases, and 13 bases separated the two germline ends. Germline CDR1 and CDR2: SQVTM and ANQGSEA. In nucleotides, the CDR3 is TGCAGCGTCGCCAGGACAGAACAAGAGACCCAGTACTTC. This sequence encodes CSVARTEQETQYF. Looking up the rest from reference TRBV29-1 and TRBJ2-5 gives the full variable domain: SAVISQKPSRDICQRGTSLTIQCQVDSQVTMMFWYRQQPGQSLTLIATANQGSEATYESGFVIDKFPISRPNLTFSTLTVSNMSPEDSSIYLCSVARTEQETQYFGPGTRLLVL.

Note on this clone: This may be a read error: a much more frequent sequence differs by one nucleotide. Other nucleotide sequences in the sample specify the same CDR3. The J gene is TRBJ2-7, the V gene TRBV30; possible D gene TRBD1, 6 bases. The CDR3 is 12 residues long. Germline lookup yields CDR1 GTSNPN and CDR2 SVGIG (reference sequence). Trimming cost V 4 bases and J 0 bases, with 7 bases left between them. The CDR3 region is CAWKQGSYEQYF. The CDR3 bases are TGTGCCTGGAAACAGGGCTCCTACGAGCAGTACTTC.

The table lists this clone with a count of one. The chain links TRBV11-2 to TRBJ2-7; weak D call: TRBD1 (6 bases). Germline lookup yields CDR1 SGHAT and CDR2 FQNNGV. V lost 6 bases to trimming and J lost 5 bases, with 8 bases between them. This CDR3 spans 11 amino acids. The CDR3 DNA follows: TGTGCCAGCAGGGCAGGGGACGAGCAGTACTTC. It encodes CASRAGDEQYF.

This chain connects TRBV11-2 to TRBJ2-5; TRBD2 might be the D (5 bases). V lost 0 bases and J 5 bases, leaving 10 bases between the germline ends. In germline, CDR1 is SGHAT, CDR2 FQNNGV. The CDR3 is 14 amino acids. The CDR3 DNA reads TGTGCCAGCAGCTTAGAACTAGTTTTGGAGACCCAGTACTTC. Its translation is CASSLELVLETQYF. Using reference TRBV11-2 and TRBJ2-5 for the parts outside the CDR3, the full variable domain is EAGVAQSPRYKIIEKRQSVAFWCNPISGHATLYWYQQILGQGPKLLIQFQNNGVVDDSQLPKDRFSAERLKGVDSTLKIQPAKLEDSAVYLCASSLELVLETQYFGPGTRLLVL.

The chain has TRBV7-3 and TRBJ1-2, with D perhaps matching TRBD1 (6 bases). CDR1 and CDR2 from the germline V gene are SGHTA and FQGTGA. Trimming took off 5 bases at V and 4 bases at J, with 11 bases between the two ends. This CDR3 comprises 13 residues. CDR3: CASSRGTGYGYTF. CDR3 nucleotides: TGTGCCAGCAGCAGGGGGACGGGCTATGGCTACACCTTC.

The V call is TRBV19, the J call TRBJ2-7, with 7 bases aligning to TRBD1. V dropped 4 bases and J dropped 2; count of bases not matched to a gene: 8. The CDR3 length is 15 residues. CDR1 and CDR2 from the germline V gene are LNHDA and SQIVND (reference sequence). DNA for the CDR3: TGTGCCAGTAGTAAGGGACAGCCCTCTACCTACGAGCAGTACTTC. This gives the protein CASSKGQPSTYEQYF.

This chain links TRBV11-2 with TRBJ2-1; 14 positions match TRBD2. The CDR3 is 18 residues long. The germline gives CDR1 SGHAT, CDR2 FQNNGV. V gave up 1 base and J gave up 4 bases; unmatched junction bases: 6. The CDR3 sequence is CASSLVGTSGGIYNEQFF. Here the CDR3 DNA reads TGTGCCAGCAGCTTAGTAGGGACTAGCGGGGGAATATACAATGAGCAGTTCTTC.

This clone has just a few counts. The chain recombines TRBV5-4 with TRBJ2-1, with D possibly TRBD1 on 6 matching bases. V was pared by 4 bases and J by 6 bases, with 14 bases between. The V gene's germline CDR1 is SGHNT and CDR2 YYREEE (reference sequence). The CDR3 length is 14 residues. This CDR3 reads CASSADRSGNEQFF. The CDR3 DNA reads TGTGCCAGCAGCGCGGACAGAAGCGGCAATGAGCAGTTCTTC.

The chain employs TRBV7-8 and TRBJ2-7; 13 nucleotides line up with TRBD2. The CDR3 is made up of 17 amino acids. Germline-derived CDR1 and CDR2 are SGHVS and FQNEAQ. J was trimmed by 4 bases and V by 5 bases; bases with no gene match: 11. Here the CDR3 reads CASSTRRTSGGVYEQYF. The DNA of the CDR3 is TGTGCCAGCAGCACACGAAGGACTAGCGGGGGTGTTTACGAGCAGTACTTC.

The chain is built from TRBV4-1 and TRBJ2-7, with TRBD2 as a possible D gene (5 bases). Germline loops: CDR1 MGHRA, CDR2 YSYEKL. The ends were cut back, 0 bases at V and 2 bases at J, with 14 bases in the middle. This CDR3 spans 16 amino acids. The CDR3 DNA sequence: TGCGCCAGCAGCCAAGAGGAAGCTAGCCAGACCTACGAGCAGTACTTC. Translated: CASSQEEASQTYEQYF.

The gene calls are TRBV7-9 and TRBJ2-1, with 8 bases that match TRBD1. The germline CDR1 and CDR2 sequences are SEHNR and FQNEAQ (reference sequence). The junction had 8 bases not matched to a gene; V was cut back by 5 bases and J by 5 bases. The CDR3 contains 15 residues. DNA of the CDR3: TGTGCCAGCAGCGGAGGACAGGGATACCACAATGAGCAGTTCTTC. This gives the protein CASSGGQGYHNEQFF.

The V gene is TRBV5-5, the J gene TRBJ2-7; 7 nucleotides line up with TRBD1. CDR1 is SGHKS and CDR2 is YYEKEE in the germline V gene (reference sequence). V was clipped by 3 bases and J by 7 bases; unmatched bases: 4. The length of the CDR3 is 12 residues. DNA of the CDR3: TGTGCCAGCAGCTACGGGACAGTTGAGCAGTACTTC. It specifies CASSYGTVEQYF.

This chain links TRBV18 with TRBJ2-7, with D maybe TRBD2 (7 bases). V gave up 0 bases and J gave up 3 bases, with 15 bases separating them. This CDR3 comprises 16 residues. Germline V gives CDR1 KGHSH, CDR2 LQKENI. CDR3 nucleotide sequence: TGTGCCAGCTCACCACCAGGGGGGGAACGCGGCTACGAGCAGTACTTC. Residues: CASSPPGGERGYEQYF. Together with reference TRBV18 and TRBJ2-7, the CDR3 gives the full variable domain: NAGVMQNPRHLVRRRGQEARLRCSPMKGHSHVYWYRQLPEEGLKFMVYLQKENIIDESGMPKERFSAEFPKEGPSILRIQQVVRGDSAAYFCASSPPGGERGYEQYFGPGTRLTVT.

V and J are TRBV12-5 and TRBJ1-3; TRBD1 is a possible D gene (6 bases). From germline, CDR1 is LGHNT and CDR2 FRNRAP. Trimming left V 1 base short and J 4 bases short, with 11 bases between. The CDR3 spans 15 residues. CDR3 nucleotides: TGTGCTAGTGGTTTGGACAGGGCCGTCGGAAACACCATATATTTT. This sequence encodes CASGLDRAVGNTIYF.

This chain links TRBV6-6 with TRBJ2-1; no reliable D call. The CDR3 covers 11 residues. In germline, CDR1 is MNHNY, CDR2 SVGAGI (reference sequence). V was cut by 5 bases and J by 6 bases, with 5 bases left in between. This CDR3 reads CASSRGNEQFF. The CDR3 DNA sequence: TGTGCCAGCAGTAGAGGCAATGAGCAGTTCTTC.

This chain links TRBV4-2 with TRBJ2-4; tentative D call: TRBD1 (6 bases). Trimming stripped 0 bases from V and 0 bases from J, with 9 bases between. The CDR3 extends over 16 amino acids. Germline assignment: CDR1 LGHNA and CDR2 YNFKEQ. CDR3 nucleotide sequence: TGTGCCAGCAGCCAAGAGACAGGAATAGCCAAAAACATTCAGTACTTC. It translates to CASSQETGIAKNIQYF.

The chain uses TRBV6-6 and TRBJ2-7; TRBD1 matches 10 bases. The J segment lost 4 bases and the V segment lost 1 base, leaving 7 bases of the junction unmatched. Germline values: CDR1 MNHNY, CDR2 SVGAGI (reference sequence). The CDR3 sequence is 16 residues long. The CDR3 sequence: CASSYYGTGVRYEQYF. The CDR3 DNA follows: TGTGCCAGCAGTTACTATGGGACAGGGGTTAGATACGAGCAGTACTTC.

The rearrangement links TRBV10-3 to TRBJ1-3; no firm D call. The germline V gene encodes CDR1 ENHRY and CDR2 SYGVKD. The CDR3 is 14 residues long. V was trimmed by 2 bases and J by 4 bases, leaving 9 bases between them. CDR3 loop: CAISELSVGNTIYF. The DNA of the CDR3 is TGTGCCATCAGTGAGCTGTCTGTGGGAAACACCATATATTTT.